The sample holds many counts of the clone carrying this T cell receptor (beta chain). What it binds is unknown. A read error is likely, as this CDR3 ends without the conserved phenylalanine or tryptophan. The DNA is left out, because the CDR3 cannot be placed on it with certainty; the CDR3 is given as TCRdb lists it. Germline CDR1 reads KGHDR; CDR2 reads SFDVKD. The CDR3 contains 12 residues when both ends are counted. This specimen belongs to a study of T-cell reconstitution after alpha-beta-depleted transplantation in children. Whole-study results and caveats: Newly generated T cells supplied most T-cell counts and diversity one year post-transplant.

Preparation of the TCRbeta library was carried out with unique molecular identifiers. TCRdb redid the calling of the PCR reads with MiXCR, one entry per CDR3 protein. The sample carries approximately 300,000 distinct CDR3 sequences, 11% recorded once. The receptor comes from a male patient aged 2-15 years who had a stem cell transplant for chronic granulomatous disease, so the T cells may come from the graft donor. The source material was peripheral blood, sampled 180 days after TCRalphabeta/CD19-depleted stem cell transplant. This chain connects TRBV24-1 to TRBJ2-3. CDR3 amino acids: CATRLINPRWGR.